A single sample gave rise to the 8 T cell receptor beta chains below, sequenced in a study of blood T cell repertoires in COVID-19. Repertoires were generated with immunoSEQ multiplex PCR, while TCRdb's copy carries only in-frame clones and drops some. Of about 140,000 clones in the sample, roughly 88% were seen once. Sequencing was carried out using peripheral blood. The receptors were sampled from a man between 60 and 70 years old with active or convalescent COVID-19.

For the CDR3, the DNA is TGTGCCAGCAGTATGACAGGGGGGACTGAAGCTTTCTTT. Encoded protein: CASSMTGGTEAFF. The chain links TRBV27 to TRBJ1-1; TRBD1 matches 9 bases. Germline-derived CDR1 and CDR2 are MNHEY and SMNVEV (reference sequence). The CDR3 has 13 residues. V dropped 5 bases and J dropped 5; count of bases not matched to a gene: 3.

The V and J genes are TRBV2 and TRBJ2-2; 9 bases line up with TRBD1. The J segment lost 8 bases and the V segment lost 7 bases, leaving 8 bases of the junction unmatched. CDR1 is SNHLY and CDR2 is FYNNEI in the germline V gene. The CDR3 totals 14 residues. The CDR3 region is CASNRDRATGELFF. For the CDR3, the DNA is TGTGCCAGCAACCGGGACAGGGCAACTGGGGAGCTGTTTTTT.

This chain joins TRBV7-9 and TRBJ1-1; D call uncertain. The ends were cut back, 4 bases at V and 5 bases at J, with 14 bases in the middle. Per germline, CDR1 SEHNR and CDR2 FQNEAQ (reference sequence). The CDR3 has 14 amino acids. The CDR3 sequence is CASSSLVGETEAFF. The CDR3 DNA follows: TGTGCCAGCAGCTCCCTGGTTGGGGAGACTGAAGCTTTCTTT.

The rearrangement joins TRBV9 to TRBJ1-1; possibly TRBD1 for D (5 bases). V was trimmed by 0 bases and J by 1 base, leaving 16 bases between them. CDR3 size: 17 residues. The germline CDR1 and CDR2 sequences are SGDLS and YYNGEE. The CDR3 loop is CASSVASTARGNTEAFF. The CDR3 region has the DNA TGTGCCAGCAGCGTAGCGTCGACCGCAAGGGGGAACACTGAAGCTTTCTTT.

The chain recombines TRBV7-2 with TRBJ2-1; the match to TRBD2 covers 7 bases. Germline V lookup: CDR1 SGHTA, CDR2 FQGNSA. V shed 4 bases, J shed 6 bases, and the junction held 9 bases outside the gene matches. The CDR3 extends over 15 amino acids. The CDR3 loop reads CASSSSGGGSNEQFF. In DNA, the CDR3 is TGTGCCAGCAGCTCTAGCGGTGGGGGATCCAATGAGCAGTTCTTC.

The chain combines TRBV18 with TRBJ1-5, with 8 bases aligning to TRBD1. J lost 3 bases, V lost 5 bases, and 6 bases had no gene match. The CDR3 loop spans 15 amino acids. CDR1 and CDR2 (germline): KGHSH, LQKENI. CDR3 coding DNA: TGTGCCAGCTCATCAAGGACAGGGCTCAATCAGCCCCAGCATTTT. Amino acid sequence: CASSSRTGLNQPQHF.

V and J are TRBV27 and TRBJ2-1; TRBD2 matches at 7 bases. CDR3 length: 15 amino acids. Germline values: CDR1 MNHEY, CDR2 SMNVEV (reference sequence). V shed 2 bases and J 4 bases; nucleotides not matched to a gene: 5. DNA of the CDR3: TGTGCCAGCAGTTTAACGGCTAGCGGATACAATGAGCAGTTCTTC. Amino acids: CASSLTASGYNEQFF.

The chain carries TRBV6-5 and TRBJ1-5; 7 bases map to TRBD1. Germline values: CDR1 MNHEY, CDR2 SVGAGI. The CDR3 extends over 15 amino acids. The V segment lost 6 bases and the J segment 1 base; nucleotides outside the gene matches: 6. The CDR3 DNA sequence: TGTGCCAGCAGAACAGGGGATGTGAGCAATCAGCCCCAGCATTTT. Amino acid sequence: CASRTGDVSNQPQHF.